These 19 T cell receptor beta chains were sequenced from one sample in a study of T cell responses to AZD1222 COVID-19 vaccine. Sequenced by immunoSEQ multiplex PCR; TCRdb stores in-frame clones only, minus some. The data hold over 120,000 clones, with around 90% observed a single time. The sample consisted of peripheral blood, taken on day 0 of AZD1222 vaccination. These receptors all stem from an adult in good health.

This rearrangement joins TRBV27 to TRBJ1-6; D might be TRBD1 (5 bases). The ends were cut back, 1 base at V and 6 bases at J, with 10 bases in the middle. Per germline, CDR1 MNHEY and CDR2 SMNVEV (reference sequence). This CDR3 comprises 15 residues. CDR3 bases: TGTGCCAGCAGTTTATTTGGGGGAGGTAATTCACCCCTCCACTTT. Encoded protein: CASSLFGGGNSPLHF.

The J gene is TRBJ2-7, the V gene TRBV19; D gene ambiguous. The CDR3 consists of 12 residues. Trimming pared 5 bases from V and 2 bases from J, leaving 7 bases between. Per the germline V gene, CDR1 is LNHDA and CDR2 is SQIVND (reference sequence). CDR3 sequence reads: CASSSGPYEQYF. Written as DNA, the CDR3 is TGTGCCAGTAGTTCCGGGCCCTACGAGCAGTACTTC.

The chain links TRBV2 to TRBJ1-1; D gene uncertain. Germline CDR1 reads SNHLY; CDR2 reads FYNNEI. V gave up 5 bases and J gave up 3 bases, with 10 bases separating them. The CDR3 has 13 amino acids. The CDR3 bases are TGTGCCAGCAGTCCCGGGTGGGACACTGAAGCTTTCTTT. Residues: CASSPGWDTEAFF.

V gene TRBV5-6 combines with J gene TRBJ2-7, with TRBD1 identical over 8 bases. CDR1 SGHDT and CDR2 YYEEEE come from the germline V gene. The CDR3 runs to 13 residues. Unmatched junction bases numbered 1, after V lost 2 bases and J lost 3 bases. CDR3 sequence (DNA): TGTGCCAGCAGCTTCACAGGGGGCTACGAGCAGTACTTC. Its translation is CASSFTGGYEQYF. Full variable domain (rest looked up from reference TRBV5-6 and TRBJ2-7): DAGVTQSPTHLIKTRGQQVTLRCSPKSGHDTVSWYQQALGQGPQFIFQYYEEEERQRGNFPDRFSGHQFPNYSSELNVNALLLGDSALYLCASSFTGGYEQYFGPGTRLTVT.

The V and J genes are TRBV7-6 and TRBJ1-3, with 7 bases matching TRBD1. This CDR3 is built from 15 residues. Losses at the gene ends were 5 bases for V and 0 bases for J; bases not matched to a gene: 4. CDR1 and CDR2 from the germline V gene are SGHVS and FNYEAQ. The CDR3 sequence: CASSPDRSSGNTIYF. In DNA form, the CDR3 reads TGTGCCAGCAGCCCGGACAGGTCCTCTGGAAACACCATATATTTT. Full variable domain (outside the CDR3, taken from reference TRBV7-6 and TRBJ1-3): GAGVSQSPRYKVTKRGQDVALRCDPISGHVSLYWYRQALGQGPEFLTYFNYEAQQDKSGLPNDRFSAERPEGSISTLTIQRTEQRDSAMYRCASSPDRSSGNTIYFGEGSWLTVV.

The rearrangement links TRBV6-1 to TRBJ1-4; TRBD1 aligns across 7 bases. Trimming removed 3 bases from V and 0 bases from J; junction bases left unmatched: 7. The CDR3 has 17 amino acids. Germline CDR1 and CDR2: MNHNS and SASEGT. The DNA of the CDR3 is TGTGCCAGCAGTGAGTGGGGACAGTCCTCAACTAATGAAAAACTGTTTTTT. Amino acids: CASSEWGQSSTNEKLFF.

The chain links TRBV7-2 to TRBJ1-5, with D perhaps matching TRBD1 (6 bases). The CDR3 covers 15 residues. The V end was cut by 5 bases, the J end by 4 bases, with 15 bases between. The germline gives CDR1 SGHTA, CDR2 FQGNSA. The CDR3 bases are TGTGCCAGCAGCCAAAACAGGGCTGGGAATCAGCCCCAGCATTTT. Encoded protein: CASSQNRAGNQPQHF. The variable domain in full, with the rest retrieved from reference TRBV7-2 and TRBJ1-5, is GAGVSQSPSNKVTEKGKDVELRCDPISGHTALYWYRQSLGQGLEFLIYFQGNSAPDKSGLPSDRFSAERTGGSVSTLTIQRTQQEDSAVYLCASSQNRAGNQPQHFGDGTRLSIL.

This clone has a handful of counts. The CDR3 bases are TGTGCCAGCAGTTCTCTCGGGGGCCGGAACACCATATATTTT. Translated, it gives CASSSLGGRNTIYF. The rearrangement uses TRBV7-3 and TRBJ1-3; maybe TRBD1 (6 bases). The CDR3 totals 14 residues. V lost 6 bases to trimming and J lost 7 bases, with 16 bases between them. Germline V gene lookup returns CDR1 SGHTA and CDR2 FQGTGA.

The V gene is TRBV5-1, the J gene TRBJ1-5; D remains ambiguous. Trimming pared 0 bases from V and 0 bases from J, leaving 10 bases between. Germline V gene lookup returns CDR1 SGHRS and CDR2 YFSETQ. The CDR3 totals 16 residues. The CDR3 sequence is CASSLGYGVSNQPQHF. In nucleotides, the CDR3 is TGCGCCAGCAGCTTGGGTTACGGAGTTAGCAATCAGCCCCAGCATTTT. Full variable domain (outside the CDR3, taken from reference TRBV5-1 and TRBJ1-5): KAGVTQTPRYLIKTRGQQVTLSCSPISGHRSVSWYQQTPGQGLQFLFEYFSETQRNKGNFPGRFSGRQFSNSRSEMNVSTLELGDSALYLCASSLGYGVSNQPQHFGDGTRLSIL.

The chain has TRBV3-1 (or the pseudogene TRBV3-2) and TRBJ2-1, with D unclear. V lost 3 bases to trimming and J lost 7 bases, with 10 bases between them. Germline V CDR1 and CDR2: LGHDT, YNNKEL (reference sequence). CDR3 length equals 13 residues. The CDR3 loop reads CASSQVTGNEQFF. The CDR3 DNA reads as TGTGCCAGCAGCCAGGTAACCGGAAATGAGCAGTTCTTC.

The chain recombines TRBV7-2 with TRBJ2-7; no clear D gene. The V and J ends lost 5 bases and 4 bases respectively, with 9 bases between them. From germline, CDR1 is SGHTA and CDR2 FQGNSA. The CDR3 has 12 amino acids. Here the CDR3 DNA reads TGTGCCAGCAGCCTGGGGAAATACGAGCAGTACTTC. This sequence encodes CASSLGKYEQYF.

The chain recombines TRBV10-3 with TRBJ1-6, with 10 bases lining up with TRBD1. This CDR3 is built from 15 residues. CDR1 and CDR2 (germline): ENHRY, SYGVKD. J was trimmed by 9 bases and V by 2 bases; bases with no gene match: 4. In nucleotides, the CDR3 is TGTGCCATCAGTGAGAGGACAGGGGGATTTTCACCCCTCCACTTT. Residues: CAISERTGGFSPLHF.

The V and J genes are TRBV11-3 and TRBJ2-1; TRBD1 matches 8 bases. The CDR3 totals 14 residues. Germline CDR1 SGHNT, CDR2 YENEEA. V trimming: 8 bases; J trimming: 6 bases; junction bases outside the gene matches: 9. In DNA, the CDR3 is TGTGCCAGCGGCAAGGGACAGGTCTTCAATGAGCAGTTCTTC. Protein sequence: CASGKGQVFNEQFF.

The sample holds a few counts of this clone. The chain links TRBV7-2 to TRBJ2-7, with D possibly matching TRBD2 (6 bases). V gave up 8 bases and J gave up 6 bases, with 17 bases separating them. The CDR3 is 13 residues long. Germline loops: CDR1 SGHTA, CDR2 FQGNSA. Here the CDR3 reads CASAPGVAREQYF. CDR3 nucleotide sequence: TGTGCCAGCGCCCCGGGGGTTGCACGCGAGCAGTACTTC.

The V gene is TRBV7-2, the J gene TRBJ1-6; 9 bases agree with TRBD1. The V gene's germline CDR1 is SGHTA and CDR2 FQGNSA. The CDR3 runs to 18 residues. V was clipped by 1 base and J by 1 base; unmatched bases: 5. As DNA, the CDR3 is TGTGCCAGCAGCTTAGGCCACAGGGGGCCTTCCTATAATTCACCCCTCCACTTT. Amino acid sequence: CASSLGHRGPSYNSPLHF.

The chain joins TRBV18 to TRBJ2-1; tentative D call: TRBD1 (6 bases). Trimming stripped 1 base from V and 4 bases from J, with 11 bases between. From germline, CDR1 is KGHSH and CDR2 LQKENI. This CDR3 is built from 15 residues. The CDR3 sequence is CASSPRTGSYNEQFF. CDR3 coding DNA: TGTGCCAGCTCACCACGTACAGGGAGTTACAATGAGCAGTTCTTC.

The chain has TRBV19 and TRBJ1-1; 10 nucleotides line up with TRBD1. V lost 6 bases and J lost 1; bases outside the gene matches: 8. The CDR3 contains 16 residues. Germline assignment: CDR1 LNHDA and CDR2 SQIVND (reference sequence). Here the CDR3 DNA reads TGTGCCAGTAGCCGGAGACAGGGGGCCTCGAACACTGAAGCTTTCTTT. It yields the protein CASSRRQGASNTEAFF.

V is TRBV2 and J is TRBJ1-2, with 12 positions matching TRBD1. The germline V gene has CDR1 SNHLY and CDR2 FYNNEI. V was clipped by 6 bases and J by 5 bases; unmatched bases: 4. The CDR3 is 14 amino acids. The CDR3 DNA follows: TGTGCCAGCAGGGGGACAGGGGGCCGATATGGCTACACCTTC. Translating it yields CASRGTGGRYGYTF.

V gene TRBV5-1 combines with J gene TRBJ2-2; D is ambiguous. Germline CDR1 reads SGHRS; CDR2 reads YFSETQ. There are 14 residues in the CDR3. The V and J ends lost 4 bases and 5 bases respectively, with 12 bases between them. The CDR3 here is CASSPVSGTGELFF. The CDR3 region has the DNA TGCGCCAGCAGCCCCGTGTCCGGAACCGGGGAGCTGTTTTTT.